This is a list of T cell receptor beta chains from one sample in a study of blood T cell repertoires in COVID-19. The protocol was immunoSEQ multiplex PCR, while the TCRdb copy is restricted to in-frame clones and leaves out a portion. The sample consists of 100,000 to 150,000 clones, 70% to 90% of them appearing once. The sample comprised peripheral blood. All receptors derive from a middle-aged man with acute or convalescent COVID-19. CDR3s leave out the opening cysteine and the closing phenylalanine or tryptophan.

j_call: TRBJ2-7
v_call: TRBV28
cdr3_aa: ASSLRTSGYYEQY

j_call: TRBJ1-2
v_call: TRBV24-1
cdr3_aa: ATSENDRGGGYT

j_call: TRBJ1-2
v_call: TRBV7-9
cdr3_aa: ASSLLDGYT

j_call: TRBJ1-3
v_call: TRBV5-4
cdr3_aa: ASSFSIGATGNTIY

j_call: TRBJ1-5
v_call: TRBV28
cdr3_aa: ASSPGDRAGQPQH

j_call: TRBJ1-2
v_call: TRBV5-4
cdr3_aa: ASSLVGGRGRGYT

j_call: TRBJ2-6
v_call: TRBV3-1/TRBV3-2
cdr3_aa: ASSQARGSGANVLT

j_call: TRBJ2-7
v_call: TRBV4-1
cdr3_aa: ASSHRTGVEQY

j_call: TRBJ2-1
v_call: TRBV14
cdr3_aa: ASSPMGQKHDEQF

j_call: TRBJ2-7
v_call: TRBV5-4
cdr3_aa: ASSFTGGVSYEQY

j_call: TRBJ2-7
v_call: TRBV6-6
cdr3_aa: ASSSPSTGSRYEQY

j_call: TRBJ1-4
v_call: TRBV6-5
cdr3_aa: ASSYGRAPDEKLF

j_call: TRBJ1-1
v_call: TRBV14
cdr3_aa: ASSQGQGWGTEAF

j_call: TRBJ2-7
v_call: TRBV6-5
cdr3_aa: ASSYLYEQY

j_call: TRBJ2-1
v_call: TRBV7-7
cdr3_aa: ASSLAGREEQF

j_call: TRBJ2-3
v_call: TRBV18
cdr3_aa: ASSLRAGGGSTDTQY

j_call: TRBJ2-4
v_call: TRBV6-1
cdr3_aa: ASSEWGGIKNIQY

j_call: TRBJ2-1
v_call: TRBV6-1
cdr3_aa: ASSERTSGLLYNEQF

j_call: TRBJ1-5
v_call: TRBV28
cdr3_aa: ASSLGGGNQPQH

j_call: TRBJ1-3
v_call: TRBV5-1
cdr3_aa: ASSMGLQGNTIY

j_call: TRBJ2-3
v_call: TRBV19
cdr3_aa: ASRGRVSTDTQY

j_call: TRBJ1-1
v_call: TRBV5-6
cdr3_aa: ASSSTGDYTEAF

j_call: TRBJ2-5
v_call: TRBV4-2
cdr3_aa: ASSSPGLPQY

j_call: TRBJ2-7
v_call: TRBV19
cdr3_aa: ASSIVHSRTYEQY

j_call: TRBJ2-1
v_call: TRBV5-1
cdr3_aa: ASSLAGGDNEQF

j_call: TRBJ1-2
v_call: TRBV4-1
cdr3_aa: ASSQQGQMNYGYT

j_call: TRBJ1-2
v_call: TRBV9
cdr3_aa: ASSEGGAGYT

j_call: TRBJ1-1
v_call: TRBV4-1
cdr3_aa: ASSQARDRWDTEAF

j_call: TRBJ1-2
v_call: TRBV5-8
cdr3_aa: ASSLLPGGNGYT

j_call: TRBJ1-1
v_call: TRBV10-2
cdr3_aa: ASSRGVNTEAF

j_call: TRBJ2-1
v_call: TRBV7-8
cdr3_aa: ASTGLAGGPYNEQF

j_call: TRBJ1-5
v_call: TRBV27
cdr3_aa: ASSFQRAIQPQH

j_call: TRBJ1-2
v_call: TRBV5-6
cdr3_aa: ASSLDFTGYT

j_call: TRBJ1-2
v_call: TRBV11-1
cdr3_aa: ASSLDRNYGYT

j_call: TRBJ2-3
v_call: TRBV5-1
cdr3_aa: ASSLSLAESTDTQY

j_call: TRBJ1-1
v_call: TRBV2
cdr3_aa: AIRGGLNTEAF

j_call: TRBJ2-1
v_call: TRBV5-1
cdr3_aa: ASRERGRYNEQF

j_call: TRBJ2-3
v_call: TRBV9
cdr3_aa: ASSVGLAGGPTDTQY

j_call: TRBJ2-7
v_call: TRBV27
cdr3_aa: ASSLRAGNEQY